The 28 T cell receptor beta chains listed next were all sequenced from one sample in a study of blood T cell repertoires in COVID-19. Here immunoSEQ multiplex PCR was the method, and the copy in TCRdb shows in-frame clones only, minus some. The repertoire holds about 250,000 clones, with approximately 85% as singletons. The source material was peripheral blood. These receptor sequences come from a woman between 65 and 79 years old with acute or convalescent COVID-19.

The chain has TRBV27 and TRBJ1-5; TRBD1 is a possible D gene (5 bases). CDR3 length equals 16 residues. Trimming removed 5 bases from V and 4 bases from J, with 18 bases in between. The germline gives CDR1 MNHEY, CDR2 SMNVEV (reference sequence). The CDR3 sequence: CASSPRGLTLNQPQHF. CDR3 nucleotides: TGTGCCAGCAGTCCACGGGGACTGACCCTGAATCAGCCCCAGCATTTT.

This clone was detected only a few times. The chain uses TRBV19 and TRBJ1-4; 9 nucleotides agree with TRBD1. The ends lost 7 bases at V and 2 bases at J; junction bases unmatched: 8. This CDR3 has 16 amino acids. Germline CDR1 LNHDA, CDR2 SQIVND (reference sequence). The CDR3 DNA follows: TGTGCCAGTACCACAGGGGGCGTGATCACTAATGAAAAACTGTTTTTT. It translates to CASTTGGVITNEKLFF.

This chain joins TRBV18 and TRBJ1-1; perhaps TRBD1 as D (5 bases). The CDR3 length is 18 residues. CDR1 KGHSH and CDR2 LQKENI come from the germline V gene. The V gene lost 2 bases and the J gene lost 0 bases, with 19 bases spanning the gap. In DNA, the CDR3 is TGTGCCAGCTCACCAACCCTGCCGGGGGTTTCCATGAACACTGAAGCTTTCTTT. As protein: CASSPTLPGVSMNTEAFF. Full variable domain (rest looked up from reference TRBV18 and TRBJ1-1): NAGVMQNPRHLVRRRGQEARLRCSPMKGHSHVYWYRQLPEEGLKFMVYLQKENIIDESGMPKERFSAEFPKEGPSILRIQQVVRGDSAAYFCASSPTLPGVSMNTEAFFGQGTRLTVV.

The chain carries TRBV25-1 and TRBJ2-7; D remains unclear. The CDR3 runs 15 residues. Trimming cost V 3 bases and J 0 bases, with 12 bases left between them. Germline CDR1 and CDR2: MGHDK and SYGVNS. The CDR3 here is CASSDGGAGSYEQYF. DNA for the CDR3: TGTGCCAGCAGTGACGGTGGAGCCGGCTCCTACGAGCAGTACTTC.

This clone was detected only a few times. DNA of the CDR3: TGCGCCAGCAGCCTACAGTTGGTTGGCAATCAGCCCCAGCATTTT. Amino acid sequence: CASSLQLVGNQPQHF. This chain joins TRBV4-3 and TRBJ1-5; no clear D gene. Looked up from germline, CDR1 is LGHNA and CDR2 is YSLEER. The CDR3 is 15 residues long. V lost 4 bases and J lost 2, with 12 bases in between.

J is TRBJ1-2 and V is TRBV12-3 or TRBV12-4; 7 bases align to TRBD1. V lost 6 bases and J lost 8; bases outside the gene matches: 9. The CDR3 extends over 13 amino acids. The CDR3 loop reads CASSWDSTRGYTF. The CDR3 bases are TGTGCCAGCAGCTGGGACAGTACGAGGGGCTACACCTTC.

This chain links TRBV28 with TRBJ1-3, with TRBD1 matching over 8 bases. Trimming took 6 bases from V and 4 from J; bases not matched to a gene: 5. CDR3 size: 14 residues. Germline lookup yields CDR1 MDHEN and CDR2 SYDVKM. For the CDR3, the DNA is TGTGCCAGCAGGCAGGGGGCTGGAGGAAACACCATATATTTT. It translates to CASRQGAGGNTIYF.

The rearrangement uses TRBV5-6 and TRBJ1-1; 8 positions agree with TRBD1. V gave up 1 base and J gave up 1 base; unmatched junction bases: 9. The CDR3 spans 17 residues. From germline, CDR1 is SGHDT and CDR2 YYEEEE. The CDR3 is CASSLPLLQGANTEAFF. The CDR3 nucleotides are TGTGCCAGCAGCTTGCCGTTATTGCAGGGGGCGAACACTGAAGCTTTCTTT.

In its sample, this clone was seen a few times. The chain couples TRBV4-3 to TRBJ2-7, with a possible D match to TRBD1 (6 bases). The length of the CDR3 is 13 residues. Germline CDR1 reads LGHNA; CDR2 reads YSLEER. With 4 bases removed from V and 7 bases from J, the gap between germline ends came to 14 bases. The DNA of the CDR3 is TGCGCCAGCAGCCGAATCACAGGGAAGGAGCAGTACTTC. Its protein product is CASSRITGKEQYF.

As DNA, the CDR3 is TGTGCCAGCAGTTGGGACAGTGTCCCTGAAAAACTGTTTTTT. Protein sequence: CASSWDSVPEKLFF. The rearrangement links TRBV6-2 or TRBV6-3 to TRBJ1-4; 7 bases are shared with TRBD1. CDR1 is MNHEY, CDR2 SVGEGT, per germline. The CDR3 has 14 residues. After removal of 4 bases from V and 7 bases from J, the junction contained 6 bases not matched to a gene.

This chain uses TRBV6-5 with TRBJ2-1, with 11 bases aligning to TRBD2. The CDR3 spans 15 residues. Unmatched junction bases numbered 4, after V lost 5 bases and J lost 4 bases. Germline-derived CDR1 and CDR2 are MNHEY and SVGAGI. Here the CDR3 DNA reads TGTGCCAGCAGTACCGGGACTAGCGGATACAATGAGCAGTTCTTC. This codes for CASSTGTSGYNEQFF.

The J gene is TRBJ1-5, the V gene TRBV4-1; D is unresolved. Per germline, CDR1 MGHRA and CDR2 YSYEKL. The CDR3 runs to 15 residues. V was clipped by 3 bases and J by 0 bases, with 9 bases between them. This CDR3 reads CASSQLQISNQPQHF. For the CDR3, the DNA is TGCGCCAGCAGCCAGCTCCAGATTAGCAATCAGCCCCAGCATTTT.

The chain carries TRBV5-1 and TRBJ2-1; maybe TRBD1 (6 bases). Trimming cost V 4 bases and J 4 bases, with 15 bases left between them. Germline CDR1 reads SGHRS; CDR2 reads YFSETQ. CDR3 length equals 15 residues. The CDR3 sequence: CASSVSGTNYNEQFF. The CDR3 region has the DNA TGCGCCAGCAGCGTTTCCGGGACAAATTACAATGAGCAGTTCTTC. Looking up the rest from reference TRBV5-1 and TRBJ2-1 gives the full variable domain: KAGVTQTPRYLIKTRGQQVTLSCSPISGHRSVSWYQQTPGQGLQFLFEYFSETQRNKGNFPGRFSGRQFSNSRSEMNVSTLELGDSALYLCASSVSGTNYNEQFFGPGTRLTVL.

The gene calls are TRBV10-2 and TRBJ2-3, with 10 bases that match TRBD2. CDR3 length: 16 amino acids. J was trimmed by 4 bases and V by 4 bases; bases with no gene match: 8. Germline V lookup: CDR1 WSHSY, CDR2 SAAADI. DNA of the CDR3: TGCGCCAGCAGTGTAGAGAGCGGGGGGGTCGCAGATACGCAGTATTTT. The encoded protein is CASSVESGGVADTQYF.

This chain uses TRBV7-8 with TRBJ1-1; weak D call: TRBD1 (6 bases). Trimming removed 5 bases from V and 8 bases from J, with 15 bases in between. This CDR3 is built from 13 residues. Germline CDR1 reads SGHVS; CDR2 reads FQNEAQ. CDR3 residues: CASSMRRGGEAFF. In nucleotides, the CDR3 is TGTGCCAGCAGCATGAGGCGGGGGGGCGAAGCTTTCTTT. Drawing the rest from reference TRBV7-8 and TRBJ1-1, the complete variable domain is GAGVSQSPRYKVAKRGQDVALRCDPISGHVSLFWYQQALGQGPEFLTYFQNEAQLDKSGLPSDRFFAERPEGSVSTLKIQRTQQEDSAVYLCASSMRRGGEAFFGQGTRLTVV.

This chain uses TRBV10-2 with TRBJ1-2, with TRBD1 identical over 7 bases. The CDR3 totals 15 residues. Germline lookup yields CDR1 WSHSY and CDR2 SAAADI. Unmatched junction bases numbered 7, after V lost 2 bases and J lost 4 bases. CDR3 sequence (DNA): TGCGCCAGCAGTGAGACCGAGTCAGGGGGCTATGGCTACACCTTC. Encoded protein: CASSETESGGYGYTF.

The CDR3 is CASSELGASYNEQFF. Here the CDR3 DNA reads TGTGCCAGCAGTGAACTGGGGGCCTCCTACAATGAGCAGTTCTTC. The V gene is TRBV2, the J gene TRBJ2-1; maybe TRBD1 (6 bases). The germline V gene has CDR1 SNHLY and CDR2 FYNNEI. The CDR3 runs to 15 residues. With 2 bases removed from V and 0 bases from J, the gap between germline ends came to 8 bases.

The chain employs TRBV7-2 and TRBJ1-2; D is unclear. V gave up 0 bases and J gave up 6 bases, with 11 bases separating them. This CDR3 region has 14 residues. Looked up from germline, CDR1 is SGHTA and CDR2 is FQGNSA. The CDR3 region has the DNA TGTGCCAGCAGCTTAGCCTATCCTTTGGATGGCTACACCTTC. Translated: CASSLAYPLDGYTF. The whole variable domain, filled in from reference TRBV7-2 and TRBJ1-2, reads GAGVSQSPSNKVTEKGKDVELRCDPISGHTALYWYRQSLGQGLEFLIYFQGNSAPDKSGLPSDRFSAERTGGSVSTLTIQRTQQEDSAVYLCASSLAYPLDGYTFGSGTRLTVV.

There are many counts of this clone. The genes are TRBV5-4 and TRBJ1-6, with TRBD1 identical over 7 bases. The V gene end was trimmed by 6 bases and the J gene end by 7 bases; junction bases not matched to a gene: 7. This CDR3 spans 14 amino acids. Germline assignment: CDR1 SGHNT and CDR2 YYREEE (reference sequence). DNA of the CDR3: TGTGCCAGCAACGTAAGGGGGCCAAATTCACCCCTCCACTTT. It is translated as CASNVRGPNSPLHF.

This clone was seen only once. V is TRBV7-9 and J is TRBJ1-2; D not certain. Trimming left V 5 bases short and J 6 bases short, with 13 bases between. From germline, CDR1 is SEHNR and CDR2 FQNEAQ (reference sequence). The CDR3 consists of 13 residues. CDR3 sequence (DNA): TGTGCCAGCAGCGAAGGATGGGCAAATGGCTACACCTTC. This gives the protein CASSEGWANGYTF.

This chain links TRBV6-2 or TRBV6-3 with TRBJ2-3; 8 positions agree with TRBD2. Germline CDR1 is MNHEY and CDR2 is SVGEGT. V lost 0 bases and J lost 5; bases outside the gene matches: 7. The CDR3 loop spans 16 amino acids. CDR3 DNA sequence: TGTGCCAGCAGTTACTCGAATCGGGGGGGCCAAGATACGCAGTATTTT. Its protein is CASSYSNRGGQDTQYF.

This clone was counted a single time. CDR3 DNA sequence: TGTGCCAGCAGCCTCACATACTGGGGGGGCCAAGAGACCCAGTACTTC. Amino acid sequence: CASSLTYWGGQETQYF. The J gene is TRBJ2-5, the V gene TRBV11-1, with 7 bases aligning to TRBD2. CDR3 length: 16 residues. With 5 bases clipped from V and 1 base from J, the junction kept 10 bases outside the gene matches. The germline gives CDR1 SGHAT, CDR2 FQDESV (reference sequence).

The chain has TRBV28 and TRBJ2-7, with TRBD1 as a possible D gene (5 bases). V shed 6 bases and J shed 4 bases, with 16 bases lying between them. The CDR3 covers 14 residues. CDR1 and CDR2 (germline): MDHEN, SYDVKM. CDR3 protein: CASSYDSLTYEQYF. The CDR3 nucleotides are TGTGCCAGCAGCTACGACAGCCTAACTTACGAGCAGTACTTC. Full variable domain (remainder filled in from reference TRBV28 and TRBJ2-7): DVKVTQSSRYLVKRTGEKVFLECVQDMDHENMFWYRQDPGLGLRLIYFSYDVKMKEKGDIPEGYSVSREKKERFSLILESASTNQTSMYLCASSYDSLTYEQYFGPGTRLTVT.

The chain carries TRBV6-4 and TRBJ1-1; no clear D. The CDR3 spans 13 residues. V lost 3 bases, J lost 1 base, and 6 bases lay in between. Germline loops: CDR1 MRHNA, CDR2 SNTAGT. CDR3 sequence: CASSERENTEAFF. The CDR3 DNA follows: TGTGCCAGCAGTGAGAGGGAGAACACTGAAGCTTTCTTT.

The CDR3 nucleotides read TGTGCCAGCAGCGCAAATAGGGACAGGGTAGAAAAACTGTTTTTT. It yields the protein CASSANRDRVEKLFF. This chain joins TRBV7-9 and TRBJ1-4, with 9 nucleotides matching TRBD1. The V gene end was trimmed by 5 bases and the J gene end by 8 bases; junction bases not matched to a gene: 9. The CDR3 has 15 amino acids. Germline V gene data show CDR1 as SEHNR and CDR2 as FQNEAQ (reference sequence).

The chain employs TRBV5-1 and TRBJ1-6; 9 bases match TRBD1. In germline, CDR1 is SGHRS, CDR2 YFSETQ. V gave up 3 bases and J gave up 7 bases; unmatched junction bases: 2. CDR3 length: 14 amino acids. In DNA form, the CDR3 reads TGCGCCAGCAGCTCCGGGACAGGGAATTCACCCCTCCACTTT. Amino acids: CASSSGTGNSPLHF. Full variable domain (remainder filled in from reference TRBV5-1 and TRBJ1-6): KAGVTQTPRYLIKTRGQQVTLSCSPISGHRSVSWYQQTPGQGLQFLFEYFSETQRNKGNFPGRFSGRQFSNSRSEMNVSTLELGDSALYLCASSSGTGNSPLHFGNGTRLTVT.

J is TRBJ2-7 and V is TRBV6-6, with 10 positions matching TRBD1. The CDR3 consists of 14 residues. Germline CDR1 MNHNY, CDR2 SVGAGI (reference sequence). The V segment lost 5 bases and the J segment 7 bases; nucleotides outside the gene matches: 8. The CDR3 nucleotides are TGTGCCAGCAGTCTGGGACAGGGGACTAGTGAGCAGTACTTC. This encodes CASSLGQGTSEQYF.

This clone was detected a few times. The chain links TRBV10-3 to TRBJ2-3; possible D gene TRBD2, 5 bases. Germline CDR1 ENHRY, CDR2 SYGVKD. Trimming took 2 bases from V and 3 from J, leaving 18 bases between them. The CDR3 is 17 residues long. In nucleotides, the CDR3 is TGTGCCATCAGTGAGGTCGTCATCGGTACGGGGACAGATACGCAGTATTTT. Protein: CAISEVVIGTGTDTQYF.